Below are 21 T cell receptor beta chains sequenced from a single sample in a study of PD-1 blockade in classical Hodgkin lymphoma. Every patient was affected by relapse after autologous stem cell transplantation, while exposure to brentuximab vedotin was not uniform. Clones were read by immunoSEQ multiplex PCR, and TCRdb kept only the in-frame ones, dropping some. The sample lists under 60,000 clones; just under 75% were seen once. The starting material was peripheral blood mononuclear cells (PBMCs), obtained before the second cycle of nivolumab. Every receptor here comes from a human donor with classical Hodgkin lymphoma.

This clone was detected only a few times. The rearrangement uses TRBV27 and TRBJ2-1; 10 bases fit TRBD2. CDR1 MNHEY and CDR2 SMNVEV come from the germline V gene (reference sequence). This CDR3 is built from 14 residues. With V trimmed by 3 bases and J by 10 bases, 6 bases remained unmatched. The CDR3: CASSLGLAGAEQFF. As DNA, the CDR3 is TGTGCCAGCAGTTTGGGTCTAGCGGGAGCCGAGCAGTTCTTC.

This rearrangement joins TRBV27 to TRBJ1-1; 10 bases fit TRBD1. Germline trimming cut 4 bases from V and 1 base from J; bases unmatched to any gene: 3. The CDR3 has 15 residues. The V gene's germline CDR1 is MNHEY and CDR2 SMNVEV (reference sequence). The DNA for the CDR3 is TGTGCCAGCAGTTCCCGGACAGGGGGGAACACTGAAGCTTTCTTT. Translating it yields CASSSRTGGNTEAFF.

In the case of this clone: Other DNA variants within this sample encode the same CDR3. The rearrangement uses TRBV6-5 and TRBJ2-7; TRBD1 aligns across 11 bases. The CDR3 has 14 residues. Trimming at V came to 5 bases and at J to 4 bases, leaving 4 bases not matched to a gene. Looked up from germline, CDR1 is MNHEY and CDR2 is SVGAGI. This CDR3 reads CASSTGTGGYEQYF. DNA for the CDR3: TGTGCCAGCAGTACCGGGACAGGGGGATACGAGCAGTACTTC.

The chain has TRBV11-2 and TRBJ2-1; 7 nucleotides line up with TRBD1. Germline-derived CDR1 and CDR2 are SGHAT and FQNNGV. Trimming cost V 7 bases and J 11 bases; bases outside gene matches: 14. The CDR3 runs to 14 residues. CDR3 nucleotide sequence: TGTGCCAGCATCCAGATACCCACAGGGGTCCAGCAGTTCTTC. Its translation: CASIQIPTGVQQFF. Combining the CDR3 with reference TRBV11-2 and TRBJ2-1 gives the whole variable domain EAGVAQSPRYKIIEKRQSVAFWCNPISGHATLYWYQQILGQGPKLLIQFQNNGVVDDSQLPKDRFSAERLKGVDSTLKIQPAKLEDSAVYLCASIQIPTGVQQFFGPGTRLTVL.

This clone has just one count. The chain has TRBV5-4 and TRBJ2-3; 10 bases agree with TRBD2. Germline V lookup: CDR1 SGHNT, CDR2 YYREEE (reference sequence). V shed 0 bases, J shed 5 bases, and the junction held 12 bases outside the gene matches. The CDR3 length is 18 residues. CDR3 region: CASSLAAGLAVIGDTQYF. The CDR3 nucleotides are TGTGCCAGCAGCTTGGCCGCCGGACTAGCGGTGATTGGAGATACGCAGTATTTT.

This chain joins TRBV7-9 and TRBJ2-2; D ambiguous. V gave up 2 bases and J gave up 2 bases, with 9 bases separating them. The germline gives CDR1 SEHNR, CDR2 FQNEAQ (reference sequence). This CDR3 contains 15 residues. CDR3 nucleotide sequence: TGTGCCAGCAGCTTATACACGGCCAACACCGGGGAGCTGTTTTTT. This sequence encodes CASSLYTANTGELFF.

In DNA, the CDR3 is TGTGCCAGCAGTCTTACAGTCTTCACAGATACGCAGTATTTT. Encoded protein: CASSLTVFTDTQYF. This chain uses TRBV27 with TRBJ2-3; D call uncertain. V was shortened by 5 bases and J by 2 bases, with 11 bases between the two germline ends. CDR1 is MNHEY and CDR2 is SMNVEV in the germline V gene (reference sequence). The CDR3 spans 14 residues.

Here the CDR3 DNA reads TGCGCCAGCAGCCAGCCCGGGGCTGGGAACACCGGGGAGCTGTTTTTT. Protein product: CASSQPGAGNTGELFF. This chain connects TRBV4-3 to TRBJ2-2; D tentatively reads TRBD1 or TRBD2 (5 bases each). Germline V gene data show CDR1 as LGHNA and CDR2 as YSLEER. The CDR3 has 16 amino acids. V gave up 3 bases and J gave up 1 base, with 12 bases separating them.

The chain uses TRBV29-1 and TRBJ2-2, with 13 bases lining up with TRBD2. Germline values: CDR1 SQVTM, CDR2 ANQGSEA. The length of the CDR3 is 14 residues. Unmatched junction bases numbered 3, after V lost 7 bases and J lost 4 bases. In DNA form, the CDR3 reads TGCAGCGGATGGACTAGCGGGAGCACCGGGGAGCTGTTTTTT. This encodes CSGWTSGSTGELFF.

The gene calls are TRBV7-8 and TRBJ2-2; D gene ambiguous. CDR1 is SGHVS, CDR2 FQNEAQ, per germline. V dropped 5 bases and J dropped 1 base, with 8 bases sitting between them. The CDR3 is made up of 14 amino acids. The CDR3 sequence: CASSPRKNTGELFF. The CDR3 bases are TGTGCCAGCAGCCCCCGCAAGAACACCGGGGAGCTGTTTTTT.

The V gene is TRBV7-9, the J gene TRBJ1-1; D not certain. Trimming took 5 bases from V and 1 from J, leaving 14 bases between them. The CDR3 is made up of 15 amino acids. Germline V gives CDR1 SEHNR, CDR2 FQNEAQ (reference sequence). The CDR3 protein is CASSTTAFKNTEAFF. Written as DNA, the CDR3 is TGTGCCAGCAGCACTACGGCCTTTAAGAACACTGAAGCTTTCTTT. The full variable domain, its missing parts supplied by reference TRBV7-9 and TRBJ1-1, is DTGVSQNPRHKITKRGQNVTFRCDPISEHNRLYWYRQTLGQGPEFLTYFQNEAQLEKSRLLSDRFSAERPKGSFSTLEIQRTEQGDSAMYLCASSTTAFKNTEAFFGQGTRLTVV.

The chain uses TRBV19 and TRBJ2-7; D is tentatively TRBD1 or TRBD2 (5 bases each). Germline V CDR1 and CDR2: LNHDA, SQIVND (reference sequence). Trimming shortened V by 5 bases and J by 6 bases, and 26 bases separated the two germline ends. CDR3 length equals 17 residues. This CDR3 reads CASSLLGARFNVGEQYF. Written as DNA, the CDR3 is TGTGCCAGTAGTTTACTCGGGGCGAGATTCAACGTGGGCGAGCAGTACTTC.

The chain carries TRBV28 and TRBJ1-2; D possibly corresponds to TRBD1 (6 bases). Germline lookup yields CDR1 MDHEN and CDR2 SYDVKM. The CDR3 sequence is 16 residues long. The V gene lost 5 bases and the J gene lost 4 bases, with 20 bases spanning the gap. The CDR3 protein is CASSDTQGLVGYGYTF. Written as DNA, the CDR3 is TGTGCCAGCAGTGATACCCAGGGGCTCGTAGGCTATGGCTACACCTTC.

The chain couples TRBV12-5 to TRBJ2-2; D may be TRBD2 (6 bases). The V and J ends lost 2 bases and 4 bases respectively, with 11 bases between them. The CDR3 spans 15 residues. CDR1 is LGHNT and CDR2 is FRNRAP in the germline V gene. CDR3 DNA sequence: TGTGCTAGTGGTTTGTTGCAGGGAGGCACCGGGGAGCTGTTTTTT. Encoded protein: CASGLLQGGTGELFF.

The genes are TRBV5-4 and TRBJ1-2; TRBD1 aligns across 10 bases. Trimming at V came to 3 bases and at J to 6 bases, leaving 5 bases not matched to a gene. Germline loops: CDR1 SGHNT, CDR2 YYREEE (reference sequence). CDR3 length equals 14 residues. For the CDR3, the DNA is TGTGCCAGCAGCTGGACAGGGGGGGTCGATGGCTACACCTTC. It is translated as CASSWTGGVDGYTF.

A single count supports this clone. The V call is TRBV6-1, the J call TRBJ1-2; tentative D call: TRBD1 (5 bases). The V end was cut by 6 bases, the J end by 2 bases, with 16 bases between. CDR1 is MNHNS, CDR2 SASEGT, per germline. CDR3 length equals 15 residues. The CDR3 protein is CASSSESGSNYGYTF. CDR3 DNA sequence: TGTGCCAGCAGCTCCGAATCAGGGTCCAACTATGGCTACACCTTC.

The rearrangement joins TRBV4-1 to TRBJ1-4; D may be TRBD1 (6 bases). The CDR3 is 15 amino acids. V was pared by 5 bases and J by 3 bases, with 13 bases between. Germline V gene sequence: CDR1 MGHRA, CDR2 YSYEKL. CDR3 nucleotides: TGCGCCAGCAGCACGTCAGGGGCCCCTAATGAAAAACTGTTTTTT. Protein product: CASSTSGAPNEKLFF.

This clone has only one observation. The V gene is TRBV10-3, the J gene TRBJ2-3; D is possibly TRBD1 (5 bases). V lost 6 bases to trimming and J lost 0 bases, with 10 bases between them. Germline CDR1 ENHRY, CDR2 SYGVKD. This CDR3 region has 14 residues. DNA of the CDR3: TGTGCCATCAGCGACAGATCTAGCACAGATACGCAGTATTTT. Protein product: CAISDRSSTDTQYF.

Worth noting for this clone: An end of the junction differs from the germline gene, which may be a read error. This chain connects TRBV7-7 to TRBJ2-3; 7 bases map to TRBD1. Per the germline V gene, CDR1 is SSHAT and CDR2 is FNYEAQ (reference sequence). The length of the CDR3 is 15 residues. CDR3 sequence (DNA): TGTGCTAGCAGCTCCACAGGGGCTAGCACAGATACGCAGTATTTT. Translated, it gives CASSSTGASTDTQYF.

The chain uses TRBV27 and TRBJ2-2, with TRBD1 identical over 7 bases. The germline CDR1 and CDR2 sequences are MNHEY and SMNVEV (reference sequence). The CDR3 has 14 amino acids. The V and J ends lost 5 bases and 6 bases, in that order; junction bases with no gene match: 6. In DNA form, the CDR3 reads TGTGCCAGCAGTGTTCGACAGGGTCCCGGGGAGCTGTTTTTT. As protein: CASSVRQGPGELFF.

This clone has only one observation. V gene TRBV27 combines with J gene TRBJ2-7; 12 bases fit TRBD2. The CDR3 length is 16 residues. V lost 4 bases and J lost 9; bases outside the gene matches: 13. The germline gives CDR1 MNHEY, CDR2 SMNVEV (reference sequence). CDR3 sequence reads: CASSSLAGGPSSGQYF. As DNA, the CDR3 is TGTGCCAGCAGTTCCCTAGCGGGAGGGCCCTCGTCGGGGCAGTACTTC.